The source of this T cell receptor beta chain is a study of Tregs in tolerant kidney transplant recipients. Some clones are missing from TCRdb's copy, which holds only in-frame ones; the method was immunoSEQ multiplex PCR. The sample yields more than 90,000 clones, roughly 93% seen once. Study-wide findings and caveats: Validation in larger populations is needed because few patients were studied.

The V and J ends lost 4 bases and 4 bases respectively, with 8 bases between them. Germline-derived CDR1 and CDR2 are SGHTA and FQGNSA. The CDR3 extends over 13 amino acids. A note on this clone: Its antigen is currently unknown.

Recipients received nonmyeloablative bone marrow transplants from related graft donors, with transient mixed chimerism. Unstimulated Tregs (CD4+CD25+CD127-) and CD4+CD25- non-Tregs were sorted from PBMCs. This clonotype was obtained from a human patient who received a combined kidney and bone marrow transplant. Some of these T cells may belong to the graft donor. The sequences come from CD4+ T cells from blood (PBMCs), collected 12 months after the transplant. The chain combines TRBV7-2 with TRBJ1-5; D is perhaps TRBD1 (5 bases). The chain's CDR3 is CASSSRQNQPQHF. The CDR3 DNA follows: TGTGCCAGCAGCTCGAGACAGAATCAGCCCCAGCATTTT.